This T cell receptor (beta chain) was documented in a study of T cells after yellow fever vaccination. The study's findings and limits: Clones from primary vaccination mostly reappeared after the booster (over 95% CD4, around 90% CD8). Clonotypes appearing in both CD4 and CD8 compartments existed, and their share was small.

CDR1 is DFQATT, CDR2 SNEGSKA, per germline (reference sequence). CDR3 length: 16 residues. V shed 0 bases and J shed 6 bases, with 18 bases lying between them. In making TCR cDNA, 5'RACE template switching added a universal primer site and UMIs to it. In TCRdb, the 5' RACE reads were re-called with MiXCR into one record per CDR3 protein. The table lists some 350,000 distinct CDR3 sequences, around 10% of them singletons. On this clonotype itself: Its target is not known.

The chain employs TRBV20-1 and TRBJ2-1; TRBD2 is a possible D gene (5 bases). Material: PBMCs, obtained on the day of the first yellow fever vaccination. The clonotype originates from a man aged 18 to 35 who received the YFV17D yellow fever vaccine. The CDR3 sequence: CSARDPTKRGPNEQFF. The CDR3 coding sequence is TGCAGTGCTAGAGACCCGACAAAGAGAGGGCCCAATGAGCAGTTCTTC.